The rows below give T cell receptor beta chains drawn from one sample of a study of T cells in localized non-small cell lung cancer. Some clones are missing from TCRdb's copy, which holds only in-frame ones; the method was immunoSEQ multiplex PCR. The repertoire includes about 64,000 clones, roughly 79% of them detected once, and approximately 4.7% sits in the top ten. Here the sequenced sample was PBMCs, taken before any cancer treatment. The source of these receptors is a man aged 35 to 69 with stage II lung adenocarcinoma. Each CDR3 is given with its conserved first and last residue. A D gene is named only where the DNA matches it firmly. Some rows mark clone size as missing; the rest say once, few, many or name a class of expanded clone.

>TRBJ2-1|TRBV7-3|TRBD2|-
TGTGCCAGCAGCTTAAGCCCTAGCGGGAGGGGCTACAATGAGCAGTTCTTC
CASSLSPSGRGYNEQFF
>TRBJ2-7|TRBV7-8|TRBD2|-
TGTGCCAGCAGCTTAGAGGGAGGGAGCTCCTACGAGCAGTACTTC
CASSLEGGSSYEQYF
>TRBJ2-1|TRBV4-2|-|once
TGTGCCAGCAGCCAAGATACAGCGGGTTCCTACAATGAGCAGTTCTTC
CASSQDTAGSYNEQFF
>TRBJ2-3|TRBV9|TRBD2|-
TGTGCCAGCAGCGTAGGACTAGCGGGAGGTGCAGATACGCAGTATTTT
CASSVGLAGGADTQYF
>TRBJ2-3|TRBV2|-|-
TGTGCCAGCAGGGTGAGATCAGATACGCAGTATTTT
CASRVRSDTQYF
>TRBJ1-4|TRBV7-6|TRBD1|-
TGTGCCAGCAGCTTTATAGGGACAGCGGATGAAAAACTGTTTTTT
CASSFIGTADEKLFF
>TRBJ2-4|TRBV6-5|-|-
TGTGCCAGCAGGGCGACGGGAAACATTCAGTACTTC
CASRATGNIQYF
>TRBJ2-6|TRBV6-1|-|-
TGTGCCAGCAGTGGGGACACCCACTCTGGGGCCAACGTCCTGACTTTC
CASSGDTHSGANVLTF
>TRBJ2-7|TRBV6-1|-|-
TGTGCCAGTGTCACAGAACTCCCCACCTACGAGCAGTACTTC
CASVTELPTYEQYF
>TRBJ2-6|TRBV6-5|-|-
TGTGCCAACAGTTATCGGGGCCTCTCTGGGGCCAACGTCCTGACTTTC
CANSYRGLSGANVLTF
>TRBJ2-2|TRBV2|-|-
TGTGCCAGCAGCAGCGACAGGATCACCGGGGAGCTGTTTTTT
CASSSDRITGELFF
>TRBJ2-3|TRBV15|-|few
TGTGCCACCAGCAGAGATCAGGATACGCAGTATTTT
CATSRDQDTQYF
>TRBJ2-7|TRBV28|-|once
TGTGCCAGCAACCGGGCGGGTACCTACGAGCAGTACTTC
CASNRAGTYEQYF
>TRBJ2-3|TRBV7-2|-|-
TGTGCCAGCAGCTTGTACCCCAGAGATACGCAGTATTTT
CASSLYPRDTQYF
>TRBJ1-1|TRBV14|-|-
TGTGCCAGCAGCCCGGGACAGAACACTGAAGCTTTCTTT
CASSPGQNTEAFF
>TRBJ2-5|TRBV30|-|-
TGTGCCTGGAGTGGTGGACAGTACCAAGAGACCCAGTACTTC
CAWSGGQYQETQYF
>TRBJ2-7|TRBV7-6|-|-
TGTGCCAGCAGCTCGCTCGGGGGAACAGGTTTCTCCTACGAGCAGTACTTC
CASSSLGGTGFSYEQYF
>TRBJ2-7|TRBV29-1|TRBD2|-
TGCAGCGTTAAAGCTAGCGGGTCCTACGAGCAGTACTTC
CSVKASGSYEQYF
>TRBJ1-1|TRBV11-3|TRBD1|-
TGTGCCAGCAGCCCCGACGACAGGGGCCCTAACACTGAAGCTTTCTTT
CASSPDDRGPNTEAFF
>TRBJ1-1|TRBV6-1|-|-
TGTGCCAGCAGTGAAGGCGGATTGAACACTGAAGCTTTCTTT
CASSEGGLNTEAFF
>TRBJ2-7|TRBV4-3|TRBD2|-
TGCGCCAGCAGCCAAGAGTCTAGCGGGAGCTCCTACGAGCAGTACTTC
CASSQESSGSSYEQYF
>TRBJ1-5|TRBV7-9|-|few
TGTGCCAGCAGCTTCGAGGGCAATCAGCCCCAGCATTTT
CASSFEGNQPQHF
>TRBJ1-2|TRBV6-6|-|-
TGTGCCAGCAGTAGAGGACAGCTCTATGGCTACACCTTC
CASSRGQLYGYTF
>TRBJ1-5|TRBV4-3|TRBD1|-
TGCGCCAGCAGCCAAGATGGTGGCAGGGGGCAGGATCAGCCCCAGCATTTT
CASSQDGGRGQDQPQHF
>TRBJ1-2|TRBV18|-|-
TGTGCCAGCTCACCAGGGTCAGGGTCCTATGGCTACACCTTC
CASSPGSGSYGYTF
>TRBJ1-1|TRBV18|-|once
TGTGCCAGCTCACCAGTGGGGGACACTGAAGCTTTCTTT
CASSPVGDTEAFF
>TRBJ2-1|TRBV6-1|-|-
TGTGCCAGCAGTGAAGCGGGAGCACCTTACAATGAGCAGTTCTTC
CASSEAGAPYNEQFF
>TRBJ2-5|TRBV30|TRBD2|-
TGTGCCTGGAGTGTAGGGCTAGCGGGAGGGATTCATCAAGAGACCCAGTACTTC
CAWSVGLAGGIHQETQYF
>TRBJ2-1|TRBV6-5|-|-
TGTGCCAGCAGTTACTCGATGTCGGGGAGCGGCAATGAGCAGTTCTTC
CASSYSMSGSGNEQFF
>TRBJ2-5|TRBV29-1|-|-
TGCAGCGTTGCATCAGGAGGGCAAGAGACCCAGTACTTC
CSVASGGQETQYF
>TRBJ2-7|TRBV15|TRBD1|-
TGTGCCACCAGCACCCTGACAGGGTTCTACGAGCAGTACTTC
CATSTLTGFYEQYF
>TRBJ2-4|TRBV19|TRBD2|few
TGTGCCAGCACTATGGGCGGGGGATCGGACATTCAGTACTTC
CASTMGGGSDIQYF
>TRBJ1-4|TRBV6-6|-|few
TGTGCCAGCAGTTATCAGGGGACGGCCAATGAAAAACTGTTTTTT
CASSYQGTANEKLFF
>TRBJ1-2|TRBV11-1|-|once
TGTGCCAGCAGCCCCCGCCGGGAGGGTGGCTACACCTTC
CASSPRREGGYTF
>TRBJ1-4|TRBV7-2|-|-
TGTGCCAGCAGCCTCACCATGGGCTCCACTAATGAAAAACTGTTTTTT
CASSLTMGSTNEKLFF
>TRBJ2-3|TRBV21-1|-|few
TGTGCCAGCAGCACCCGGACTCTAGATACGCAGTATTTT
CASSTRTLDTQYF
>TRBJ2-3|TRBV13|-|once
TGTGCCAGCAGCTCCTTGGGCAGGGGTGAAACAGATACGCAGTATTTT
CASSSLGRGETDTQYF
>TRBJ2-1|TRBV6-6|TRBD2|-
TGTGCCAGCAGTTACACCCGTAGCGGGAGTGGCAATGAGCAGTTCTTC
CASSYTRSGSGNEQFF
>TRBJ2-3|TRBV5-1|-|few
TGCGCCAGCACCCCACGGGGGACGGCCACAGATACGCAGTATTTT
CASTPRGTATDTQYF
>TRBJ1-5|TRBV7-2|-|-
TGTGCCAGCAGCTTAGGAGGGCTTAGCAATCAGCCCCAGCATTTT
CASSLGGLSNQPQHF
>TRBJ1-4|TRBV6-5|TRBD1|-
TGTGCCACCGGGACAGTGGTGAATGAAAAACTGTTTTTT
CATGTVVNEKLFF
>TRBJ1-5|TRBV19|-|-
TGTGCCAGTAGTGACGGGGATCAGCCCCAGCATTTT
CASSDGDQPQHF
>TRBJ2-1|TRBV5-1|-|-
TGCGCCAGCAGCTTGGTCAGCAGTAATGAGCAGTTCTTC
CASSLVSSNEQFF
>TRBJ1-5|TRBV6-6|-|-
TGTGCCAGCAGTCAGACCAGGGATTCGAGGAATCAGCCCCAGCATTTT
CASSQTRDSRNQPQHF
>TRBJ2-1|TRBV18|-|few
TGTGCCAGCTCACCACTATCAGGGATGAGAAACAATGAGCAGTTCTTC
CASSPLSGMRNNEQFF
>TRBJ2-3|TRBV10-3|-|-
TGTGCCATCAGCGGACAGTCTAGCACAGATACGCAGTATTTT
CAISGQSSTDTQYF
>TRBJ2-7|TRBV6-6|TRBD1|-
TGTGCCACTACCGGGACAGGGCCCTACGAGCAGTACTTC
CATTGTGPYEQYF
>TRBJ1-1|TRBV27|-|-
TGTGCCAGCAGTTTAAATTTTCCCGGGACCTTGGGCGACACTGAAGCTTTCTTT
CASSLNFPGTLGDTEAFF
>TRBJ2-3|TRBV6-5|-|-
TGTGCCAGCAGTTACTTAAGGGATAGCACAGATACGCAGTATTTT
CASSYLRDSTDTQYF
>TRBJ1-1|TRBV6-5|-|-
TGTGCCAGCTCGAGGTGGAGAGAGGGAACTGAAGCTTTCTTT
CASSRWREGTEAFF